The TCR beta chain described here comes from a study of T cell changes during pregnancy in multiple sclerosis. Measured with immunoSEQ multiplex PCR; TCRdb has only the in-frame clones, and not every one. The sample yields roughly 99,000 clones, around 92% seen once. V was trimmed by 11 bases and J by 6 bases, leaving 22 bases between them. This CDR3 contains 14 residues. Per germline, CDR1 SNHLY and CDR2 FYNNEI. The chain has TRBV2 and TRBJ1-2; tentative D call: TRBD1 (6 bases). The sequencing used peripheral blood, collected after pregnancy. The receptor was derived from a female donor in good health, enrolled as a control in a pregnancy study. CDR3 nucleotide sequence: TGTGCCGGGGCGGGGGGCGTGGAGGCGGATGGCTACACCTTC. Its protein product is CAGAGGVEADGYTF.